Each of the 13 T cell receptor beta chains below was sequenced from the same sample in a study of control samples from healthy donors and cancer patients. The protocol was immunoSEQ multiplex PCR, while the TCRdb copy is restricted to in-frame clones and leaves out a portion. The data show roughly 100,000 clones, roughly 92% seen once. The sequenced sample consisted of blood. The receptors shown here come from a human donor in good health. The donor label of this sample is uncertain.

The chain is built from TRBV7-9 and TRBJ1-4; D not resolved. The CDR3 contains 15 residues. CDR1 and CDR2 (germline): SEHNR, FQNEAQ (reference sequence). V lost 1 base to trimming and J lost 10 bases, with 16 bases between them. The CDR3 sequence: CASSLVGRSVGKLFF. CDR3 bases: TGTGCCAGCAGCTTAGTTGGCCGGTCCGTAGGAAAACTGTTTTTT.

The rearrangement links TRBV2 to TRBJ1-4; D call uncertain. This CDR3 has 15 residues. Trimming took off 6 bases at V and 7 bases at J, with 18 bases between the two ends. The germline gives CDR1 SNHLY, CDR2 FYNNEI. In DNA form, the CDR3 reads TGTGCCAGCAGCCCAACACGGGTAGGCGGTGAAAAACTGTTTTTT. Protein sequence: CASSPTRVGGEKLFF.

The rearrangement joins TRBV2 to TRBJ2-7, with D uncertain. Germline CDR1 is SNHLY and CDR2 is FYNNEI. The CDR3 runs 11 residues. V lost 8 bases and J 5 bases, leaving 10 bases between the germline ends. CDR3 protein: CASGRWDEQYF. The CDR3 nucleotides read TGTGCCAGCGGCAGGTGGGACGAGCAGTACTTC.

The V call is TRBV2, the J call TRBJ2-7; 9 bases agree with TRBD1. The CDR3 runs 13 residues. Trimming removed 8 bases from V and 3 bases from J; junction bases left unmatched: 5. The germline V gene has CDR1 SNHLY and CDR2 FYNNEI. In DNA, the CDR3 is TGTGCCAGCCGAAGGGGACAGGGCTACGAGCAGTACTTC. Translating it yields CASRRGQGYEQYF.

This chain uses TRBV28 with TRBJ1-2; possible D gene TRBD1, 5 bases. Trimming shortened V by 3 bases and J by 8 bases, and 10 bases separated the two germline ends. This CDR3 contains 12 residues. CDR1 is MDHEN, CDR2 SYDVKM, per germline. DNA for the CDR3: TGTGCCAGCAGTTTGACTAAGGGGGGCTACACCTTC. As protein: CASSLTKGGYTF.

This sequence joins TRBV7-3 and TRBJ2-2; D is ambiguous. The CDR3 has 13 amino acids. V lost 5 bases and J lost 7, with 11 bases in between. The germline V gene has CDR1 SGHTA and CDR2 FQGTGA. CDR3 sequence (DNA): TGTGCCAGCAGCCCGACCCGTAACGGGGAGCTGTTTTTT. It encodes CASSPTRNGELFF.

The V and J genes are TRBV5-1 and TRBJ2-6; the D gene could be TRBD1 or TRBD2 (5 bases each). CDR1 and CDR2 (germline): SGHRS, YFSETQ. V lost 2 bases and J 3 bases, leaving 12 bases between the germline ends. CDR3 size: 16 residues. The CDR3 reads CASSLEGTGGANVLTF. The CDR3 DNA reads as TGCGCCAGCAGCTTAGAGGGGACGGGTGGGGCCAACGTCCTGACTTTC.

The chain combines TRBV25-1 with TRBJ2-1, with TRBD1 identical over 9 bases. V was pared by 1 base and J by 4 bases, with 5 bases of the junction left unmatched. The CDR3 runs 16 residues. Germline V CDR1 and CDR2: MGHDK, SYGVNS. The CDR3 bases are TGTGCCAGCAGTGAATCCCCCGGGACAGGGTACAATGAGCAGTTCTTC. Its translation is CASSESPGTGYNEQFF.

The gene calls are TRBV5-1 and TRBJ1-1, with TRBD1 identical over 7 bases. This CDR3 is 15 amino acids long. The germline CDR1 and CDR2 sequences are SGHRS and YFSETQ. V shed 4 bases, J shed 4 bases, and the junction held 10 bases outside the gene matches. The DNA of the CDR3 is TGCGCCAGCAGCATAGGGGGCGCCGGCTCCACTGAAGCTTTCTTT. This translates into CASSIGGAGSTEAFF. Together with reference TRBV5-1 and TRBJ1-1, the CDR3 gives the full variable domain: KAGVTQTPRYLIKTRGQQVTLSCSPISGHRSVSWYQQTPGQGLQFLFEYFSETQRNKGNFPGRFSGRQFSNSRSEMNVSTLELGDSALYLCASSIGGAGSTEAFFGQGTRLTVV.

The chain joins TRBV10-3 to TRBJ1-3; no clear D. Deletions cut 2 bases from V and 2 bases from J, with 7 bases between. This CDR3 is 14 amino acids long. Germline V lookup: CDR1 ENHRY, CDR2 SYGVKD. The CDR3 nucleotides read TGTGCCATCAGTGAGACACGAACTGGAAACACCATATATTTT. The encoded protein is CAISETRTGNTIYF.

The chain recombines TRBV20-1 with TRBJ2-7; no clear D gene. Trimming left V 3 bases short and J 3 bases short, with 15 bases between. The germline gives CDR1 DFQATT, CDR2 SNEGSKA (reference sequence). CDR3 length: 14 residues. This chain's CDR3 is CSASLRGRNYEQYF. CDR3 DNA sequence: TGCAGTGCTAGTTTACGTGGCAGGAACTACGAGCAGTACTTC.

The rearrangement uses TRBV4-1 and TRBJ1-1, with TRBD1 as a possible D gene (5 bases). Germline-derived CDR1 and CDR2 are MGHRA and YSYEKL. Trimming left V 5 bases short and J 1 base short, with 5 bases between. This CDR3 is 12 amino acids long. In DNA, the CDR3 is TGCGCCAGCAGCACAGGGAACACTGAAGCTTTCTTT. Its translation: CASSTGNTEAFF.

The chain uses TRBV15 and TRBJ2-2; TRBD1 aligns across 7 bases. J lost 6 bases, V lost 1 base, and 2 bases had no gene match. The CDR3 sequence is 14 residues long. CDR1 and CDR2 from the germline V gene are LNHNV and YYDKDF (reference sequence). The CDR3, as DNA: TGTGCCACCAGCAGAGTCCAGGGGGCCGGGGAGCTGTTTTTT. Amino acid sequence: CATSRVQGAGELFF.